Sequencing of this T cell receptor (beta chain) was carried out in a study of response to subunit inactivated influenza vaccine. TCRdb re-derived calls from the RT-PCR reads in MiXCR, one entry per CDR3 protein. The data show roughly 500,000 distinct CDR3 sequences, 25% seen once. The V and J ends lost 5 bases and 2 bases respectively, with 6 bases between them. The CDR3 covers 12 residues. The germline V gene encodes CDR1 KGHSH and CDR2 LQKENI. This sample comprised CD4+ T cells sorted from PBMCs, obtained around 5 days after vaccination. This TCR derives from a man in his fifties who received an inactivated influenza vaccine. The gene calls are TRBV18 and TRBJ2-5; no reliable D call. The CDR3 reads CASSAEQETQYF. Here the CDR3 DNA reads TGTGCCAGCTCAGCCGAACAAGAGACCCAGTACTTC.